Listed below are T cell receptor beta chains from one sample, sequenced in a study of beta chain features in type 1 diabetes. TCRdb's copy holds only in-frame clones and misses some; the assay was immunoSEQ multiplex PCR. Of 150,000 to 170,000 clones in the sample, around a tenth were seen once. The material sequenced was central memory CD4+ T cells from blood. These receptors originate from a man aged 25 to 40 with type 1 diabetes. The CDR3 runs from the conserved cysteine through the conserved F or W. A D gene is named only where the DNA matches it firmly. The size entry is marked missing in some rows and otherwise reads once, few, many or a size class.

J gene,clone size,V gene,D gene,CDR3 protein
TRBJ2-3,NA,TRBV10-3,NA,CAITASGTSTDTQYF
TRBJ2-5,NA,TRBV30,NA,CAWTPGQFGETQYF
TRBJ1-5,NA,TRBV28,TRBD1,CASSRGRVWSNQPQHF
TRBJ2-1,few,TRBV5-1,NA,CASSFTLNEQFF
TRBJ2-5,few,TRBV9,TRBD2,CASSPGLAGGGETQYF
TRBJ1-1,few,TRBV30,TRBD1,CAWSPPGTGVNRWGLNTEAFF
TRBJ2-3,NA,TRBV29-1,TRBD2,CSVIGPGGDTQYF
TRBJ2-2,NA,TRBV18,TRBD1,CASSTGGGTGELFF
TRBJ1-2,few,TRBV27,NA,CASSLNSHYGYTF
TRBJ2-5,few,TRBV23-1,TRBD1,CASKPGTGGGETQYF
TRBJ1-2,NA,TRBV6-1,TRBD1,CASSGGTETYGYTF
TRBJ2-2,few,TRBV18,NA,CASSPITAYGDGELFF
TRBJ2-5,NA,TRBV30,NA,CASRQRGQETQYF
TRBJ1-1,NA,TRBV27,NA,CASSLGVGQGGVRAFF
TRBJ2-7,few,TRBV28,TRBD2,CASSLPSGAHYEQYF
TRBJ2-7,NA,TRBV18,NA,CASSTNPGSYEQYF
TRBJ2-3,NA,TRBV29-1,NA,CSVEEEKEGDTQYF
TRBJ2-7,NA,TRBV6-5,NA,CASSYAQGLSYEQYF
TRBJ1-5,few,TRBV6-1,TRBD1,CAISEGGQGDNQPQHF
TRBJ2-7,NA,TRBV28,TRBD2,CASGLADYEQYF
TRBJ1-5,few,TRBV13,NA,CASSLGRRGAQPQHF
TRBJ2-7,NA,TRBV2,NA,CASSEGGASNNEQYF
TRBJ1-5,NA,TRBV25-1,NA,CASSARGVQPQHF
TRBJ2-2,NA,TRBV5-6,NA,CASSLVGGITGELFF
TRBJ2-1,few,TRBV28,NA,CASSLPDSAFPPFF
TRBJ2-2,few,TRBV7-9,TRBD2,CASSVSRLAERMGTGELFF
TRBJ2-1,NA,TRBV9,NA,CASSVDGSVDGEQFF
TRBJ1-4,NA,TRBV14,NA,CASSQGSNRRSLRNEKLFF
TRBJ2-1,few,TRBV7-3,NA,CASSPKTGYNEQFF
TRBJ1-5,once,TRBV30,NA,CAWSVAQINQPQHF
TRBJ2-2,NA,TRBV30,TRBD2,CAWSRWEGPRTGELFF
TRBJ1-1,NA,TRBV29-1,NA,CSVEIDSMNTEAFF
TRBJ2-4,NA,TRBV19,TRBD1,CASSLGGEDIQYF
TRBJ1-2,NA,TRBV7-6,TRBD1,CASSPDRTNYGYTF
TRBJ2-5,NA,TRBV7-9,TRBD2,CASSLGASGKETQYF
TRBJ2-7,once,TRBV6-1,TRBD1,CASSELGQSYEQYF
TRBJ2-7,few,TRBV5-1,TRBD1,CASSLGTGGGEQYF
TRBJ1-2,few,TRBV29-1,NA,CSARTGGGGYTF
TRBJ2-3,NA,TRBV4-1,NA,CASSRTERTDTQYF
TRBJ1-1,NA,TRBV7-9,NA,CASSPWRGGVNTEAFF
TRBJ1-2,NA,TRBV7-9,NA,CASSLGGGRNYGYTF
TRBJ2-5,once,TRBV5-4,NA,CASSQASRVETQYF
TRBJ2-3,few,TRBV4-3,NA,CASSPGASIGSTDTQYF
TRBJ2-5,NA,TRBV6-5,NA,CASRVAGARETQYF
TRBJ2-6,few,TRBV4-3,TRBD1,CASSQDRGTGSISGANVLTF
TRBJ1-5,NA,TRBV4-3,NA,CASSQVRGRQPQHF
TRBJ1-2,few,TRBV7-2,NA,CASLREAALYGYTF
TRBJ1-5,few,TRBV7-2,NA,CASSQRAGYSNQPQHF
TRBJ2-2,NA,TRBV5-4,TRBD1,CASSGRDRGQGGELFF
TRBJ2-2,few,TRBV18,NA,CASSPPGSGGNTGELFF
TRBJ1-1,NA,TRBV19,NA,CASSLGTPYTEAFF
TRBJ2-5,NA,TRBV7-7,TRBD1,CASSPRTGGETQYF